This T cell receptor (beta chain) was found in a study of blood T cell repertoires in COVID-19. Study-wide context: In each case, the material was cDNA or gDNA derived from T cells, B-cell-depleted T cells, or PBMCs.

Losses at the gene ends were 2 bases for V and 0 bases for J; bases not matched to a gene: 0. This CDR3 has 15 amino acids. In germline, CDR1 is KGHSH, CDR2 LQKENI. Per the original data handling: Amplified reference gene primers provided the basis for estimating nucleated cell counts. Method: immunoSEQ multiplex PCR; TCRdb's copy keeps in-frame clones and lacks some. Clonal size and the V and J genes are those of that table, whereas D and trimming came from the DNA. The sample includes approximately 41,000 clones, about 85% of them seen just once. The clonotype comes from a woman older than 75 with active COVID-19. This chain joins TRBV18 and TRBJ2-7, with 11 bases that match TRBD2. The source material was peripheral blood. The CDR3 reads CASSPTSGGSYEQYF. CDR3 coding DNA: TGTGCCAGCTCACCAACTAGCGGGGGCTCCTACGAGCAGTACTTC.